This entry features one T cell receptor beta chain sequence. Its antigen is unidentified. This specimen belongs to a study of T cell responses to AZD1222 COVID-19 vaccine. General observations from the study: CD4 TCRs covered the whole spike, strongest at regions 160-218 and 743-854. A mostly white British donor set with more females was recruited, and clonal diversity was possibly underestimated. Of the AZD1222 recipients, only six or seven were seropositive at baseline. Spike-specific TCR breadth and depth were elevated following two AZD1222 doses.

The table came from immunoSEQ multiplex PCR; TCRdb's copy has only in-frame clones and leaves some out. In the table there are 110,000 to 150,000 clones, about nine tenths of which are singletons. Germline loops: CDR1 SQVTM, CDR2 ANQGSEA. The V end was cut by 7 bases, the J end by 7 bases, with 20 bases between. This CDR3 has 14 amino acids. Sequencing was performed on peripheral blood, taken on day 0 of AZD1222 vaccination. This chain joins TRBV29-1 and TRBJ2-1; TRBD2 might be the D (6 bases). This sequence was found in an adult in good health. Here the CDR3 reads CSAALAMGWNEQFF. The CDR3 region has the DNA TGCAGCGCCGCCCTAGCGATGGGCTGGAATGAGCAGTTCTTC.